These T cell receptor beta chains were read from a single sample in a study of blood T cell repertoires in COVID-19. Measured with immunoSEQ multiplex PCR; TCRdb has only the in-frame clones, and not every one. The repertoire holds 250,000 or so clones, with 88% as singletons. The sequencing sample was made of PBMCs or T cells enriched from blood (not recorded which). The source is a woman aged 35 to 49 who had been exposed to COVID-19. The CDR3 runs from the conserved cysteine through the conserved F or W. The order of the fields is D gene, clone size, J gene, V gene, CDR3 DNA, CDR3 protein. A D gene is named only where the DNA matches it firmly. Expanded clones are given a class, and other clones once, few, many or no size at all.

>-|-|TRBJ1-2|TRBV11-2
TGTGCCAGCAGCTTAGACCAGATAACAAACTATGGCTACACCTTC
CASSLDQITNYGYTF
>TRBD2|-|TRBJ2-3|TRBV4-3
TGCGCCAGCAGCCGAGAGGGAGCGGGAGGGCCAGATACGCAGTATTTT
CASSREGAGGPDTQYF
>-|-|TRBJ1-3|TRBV19
TGTGCCAGTAGCTATCTACAGGGTTCTGGAAACACCATATATTTT
CASSYLQGSGNTIYF
>TRBD2|-|TRBJ2-1|TRBV11-3
TGTGCCAGCAGCTTAGAAAGCGGGAGGAGGTACAATGAGCAGTTCTTC
CASSLESGRRYNEQFF
>TRBD2|few|TRBJ2-1|TRBV19
TGTGCCAGTAGTATTTGGCTAGCGGGGTTGGTTGAGCAGTTCTTC
CASSIWLAGLVEQFF
>-|-|TRBJ2-5|TRBV30
TGTGCCTGGGCACAGACGATGGAGACCCAGTACTTC
CAWAQTMETQYF
>TRBD1|-|TRBJ2-7|TRBV30
TGTGCCTGGGGGACAGGGGGCTACGAGCAGTACTTC
CAWGTGGYEQYF
>TRBD2|-|TRBJ2-1|TRBV5-4
TGTGCCAGCAGCTCCGGGGGGGGGTGGTCCTACAATGAGCAGTTCTTC
CASSSGGGWSYNEQFF
>-|-|TRBJ1-3|TRBV4-2
TGTGCCAGCAGCCCTTCTACAGGGATTCATTCCTCTGGAAACACCATATATTTT
CASSPSTGIHSSGNTIYF
>TRBD2|-|TRBJ2-3|TRBV5-6
TGTGCCAGCAGCTCTAGGGGACTACTCCCTAGGGGTGATACGCAGTATTTT
CASSSRGLLPRGDTQYF
>TRBD1|-|TRBJ1-2|TRBV3-1/TRBV3-2
TGTGCCAGCAGCCAAGAAATAGGACAGGGTAACTATGGCTACACCTTC
CASSQEIGQGNYGYTF
>TRBD2|-|TRBJ2-2|TRBV7-6
TGTGCCAGCAGCCCCGATTTTGCGGGAGACAACACCGGGGAGCTGTTTTTT
CASSPDFAGDNTGELFF
>-|-|TRBJ2-6|TRBV7-9
TGTGCCAGCAGCTCTACAGGGTCTGGGGCCAACGTCCTGACTTTC
CASSSTGSGANVLTF
>TRBD1|once|TRBJ1-2|TRBV18
TGTGCCAGCTCCTCCAGACAGGGAGTCGGCTACACCTTC
CASSSRQGVGYTF
>-|once|TRBJ1-2|TRBV7-2
TGTGCCAGCAGCTTAGCACCCCGGGGAACTAACTATGGCTACACCTTC
CASSLAPRGTNYGYTF
>-|-|TRBJ1-1|TRBV7-8
TGTGCCAGCAGCTCTCGAGGGAACACTGAAGCTTTCTTT
CASSSRGNTEAFF
>TRBD1|-|TRBJ1-2|TRBV6-5
TGTGCCAGCAGGGGACAGGGATTATACTATGGCTACACCTTC
CASRGQGLYYGYTF
>-|-|TRBJ2-7|TRBV5-1
TGCGCCAGCGACCCCGGGCCCCCAGGGGTAGTATACGAGCAGTACTTC
CASDPGPPGVVYEQYF
>-|-|TRBJ2-7|TRBV7-8
TGTGCCACCCCCGATGAGGGAACGACCTCCTACGAGCAGTACTTC
CATPDEGTTSYEQYF